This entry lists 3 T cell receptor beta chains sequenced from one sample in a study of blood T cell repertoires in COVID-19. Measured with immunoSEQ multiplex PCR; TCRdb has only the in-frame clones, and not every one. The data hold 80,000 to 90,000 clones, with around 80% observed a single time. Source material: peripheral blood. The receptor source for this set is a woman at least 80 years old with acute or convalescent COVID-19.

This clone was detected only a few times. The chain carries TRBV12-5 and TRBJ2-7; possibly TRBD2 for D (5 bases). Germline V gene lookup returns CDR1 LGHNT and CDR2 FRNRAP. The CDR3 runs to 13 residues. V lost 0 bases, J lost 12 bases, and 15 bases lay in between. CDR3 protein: CASGLVREGPLYF. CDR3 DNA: TGTGCTAGTGGTTTGGTACGTGAGGGCCCACTGTACTTC.

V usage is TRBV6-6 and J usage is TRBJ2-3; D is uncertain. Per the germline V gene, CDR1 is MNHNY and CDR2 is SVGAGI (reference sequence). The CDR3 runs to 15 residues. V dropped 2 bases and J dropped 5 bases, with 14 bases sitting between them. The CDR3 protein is CASSYLLGVGDTQYF. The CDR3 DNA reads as TGTGCCAGCAGTTACCTCCTGGGCGTTGGAGATACGCAGTATTTT.

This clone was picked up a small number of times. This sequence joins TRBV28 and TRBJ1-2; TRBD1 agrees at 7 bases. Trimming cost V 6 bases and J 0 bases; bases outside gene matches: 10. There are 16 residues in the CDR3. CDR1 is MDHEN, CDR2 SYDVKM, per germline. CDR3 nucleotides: TGTGCCAGCAGCTCGACTCCGGGACAGACTAACTATGGCTACACCTTC. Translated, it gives CASSSTPGQTNYGYTF.